This T cell receptor beta chain was sequenced for a study of T cell repertoires in cytomegalovirus infection. Study-level findings and limits: HLA-C-restricted, CMV-specific TCR beta clonotypes were dominant ex vivo. Cumulative public TCR beta family frequency identified carriers of CMV plus the relevant HLA.

TCRdb re-called the reads with MiXCR, one entry per CDR3 protein. The sample gives hundreds of thousands of distinct CDR3 sequences, 20% to 30% of which show up once; roughly 8% is in the top ten. The CDR3 has 16 residues. In germline, CDR1 is MNHEY, CDR2 SVGEGT. Unmatched junction bases numbered 9, after V lost 2 bases and J lost 5 bases. This clonotype showed up many times. Its antigen is still unknown. The clonotype was recovered from a human donor in good health (CMV status not recorded). Some clones in this sample may be carry-over from other donors' samples. Sequencing input: CD8+ T cells from PBMCs. The chain uses TRBV6-2 or TRBV6-3 and TRBJ2-5, with 9 nucleotides matching TRBD1. DNA for the CDR3: TGTGCCAGCAGTTACCCTCGGGACAGGGCAAAGGAGACCCAGTACTTC. Amino acids: CASSYPRDRAKETQYF.